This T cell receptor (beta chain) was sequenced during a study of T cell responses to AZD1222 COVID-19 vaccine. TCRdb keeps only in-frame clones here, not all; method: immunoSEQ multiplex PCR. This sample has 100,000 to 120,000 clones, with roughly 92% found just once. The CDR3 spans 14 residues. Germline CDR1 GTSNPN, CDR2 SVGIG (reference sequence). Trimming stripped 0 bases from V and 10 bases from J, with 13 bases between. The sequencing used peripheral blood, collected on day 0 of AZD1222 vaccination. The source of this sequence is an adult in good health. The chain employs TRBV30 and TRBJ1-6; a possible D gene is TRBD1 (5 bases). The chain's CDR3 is CAWSVIGVESPLHF. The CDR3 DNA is TGTGCCTGGAGTGTAATAGGGGTCGAGTCACCCCTCCACTTT.